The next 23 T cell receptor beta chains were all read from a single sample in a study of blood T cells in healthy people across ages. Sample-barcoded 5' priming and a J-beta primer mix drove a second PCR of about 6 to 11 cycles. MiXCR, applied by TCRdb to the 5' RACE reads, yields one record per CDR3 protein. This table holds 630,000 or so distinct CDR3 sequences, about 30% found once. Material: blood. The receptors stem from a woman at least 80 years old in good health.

In DNA, the CDR3 is TGCGCCAGCAGCCAAGATGACAGAAACACCGGGGAGCTGTTTTTT. Translated, it gives CASSQDDRNTGELFF. This chain joins TRBV4-3 and TRBJ2-2, with D perhaps matching TRBD1 (5 bases). The CDR3 spans 15 residues. Trimming removed 0 bases at V and 2 bases at J, with 7 bases between. Germline assignment: CDR1 LGHNA and CDR2 YSLEER.

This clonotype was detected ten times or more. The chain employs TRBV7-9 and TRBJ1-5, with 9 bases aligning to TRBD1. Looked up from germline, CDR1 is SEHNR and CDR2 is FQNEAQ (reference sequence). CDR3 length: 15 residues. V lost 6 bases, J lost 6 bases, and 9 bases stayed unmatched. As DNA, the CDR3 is TGTGCCAGCAGTACTACAGGGGGCGTAGGTCAGCCCCAGCATTTT. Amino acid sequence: CASSTTGGVGQPQHF.

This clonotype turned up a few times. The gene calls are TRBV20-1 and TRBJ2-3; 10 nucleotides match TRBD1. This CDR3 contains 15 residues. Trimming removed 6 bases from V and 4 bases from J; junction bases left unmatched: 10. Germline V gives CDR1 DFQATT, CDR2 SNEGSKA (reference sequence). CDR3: CSAELGQGGADTQYF. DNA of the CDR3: TGCAGTGCCGAACTTGGACAGGGGGGTGCAGATACGCAGTATTTT.

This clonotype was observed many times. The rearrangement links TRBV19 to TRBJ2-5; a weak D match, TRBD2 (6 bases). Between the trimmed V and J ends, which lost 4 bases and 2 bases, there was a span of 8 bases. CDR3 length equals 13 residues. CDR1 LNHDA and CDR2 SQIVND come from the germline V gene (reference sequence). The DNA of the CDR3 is TGTGCCAGTAGTACGACTAGGCAAGAGACCCAGTACTTC. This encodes CASSTTRQETQYF. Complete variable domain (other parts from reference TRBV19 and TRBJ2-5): DGGITQSPKYLFRKEGQNVTLSCEQNLNHDAMYWYRQDPGQGLRLIYYSQIVNDFQKGDIAEGYSVSREKKESFPLTVTSAQKNPTAFYLCASSTTRQETQYFGPGTRLLVL.

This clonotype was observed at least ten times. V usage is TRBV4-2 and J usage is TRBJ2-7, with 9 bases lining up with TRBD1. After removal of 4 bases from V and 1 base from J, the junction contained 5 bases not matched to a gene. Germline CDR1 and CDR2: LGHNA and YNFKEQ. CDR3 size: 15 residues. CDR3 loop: CASSPSGQGSYEQYF. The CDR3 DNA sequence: TGTGCCAGCAGCCCGTCCGGACAGGGGTCCTACGAGCAGTACTTC.

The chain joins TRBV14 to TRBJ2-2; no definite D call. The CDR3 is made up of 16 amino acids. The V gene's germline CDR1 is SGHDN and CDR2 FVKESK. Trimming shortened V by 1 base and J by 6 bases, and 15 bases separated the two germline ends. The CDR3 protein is CASSQVLGFEPGELFF. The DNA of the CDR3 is TGTGCCAGCAGCCAAGTTTTGGGGTTCGAGCCCGGGGAGCTGTTTTTT. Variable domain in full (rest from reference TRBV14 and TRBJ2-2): EAGVTQFPSHSVIEKGQTVTLRCDPISGHDNLYWYRRVMGKEIKFLLHFVKESKQDESGMPNNRFLAERTGGTYSTLKVQPAELEDSGVYFCASSQVLGFEPGELFFGEGSRLTVL.

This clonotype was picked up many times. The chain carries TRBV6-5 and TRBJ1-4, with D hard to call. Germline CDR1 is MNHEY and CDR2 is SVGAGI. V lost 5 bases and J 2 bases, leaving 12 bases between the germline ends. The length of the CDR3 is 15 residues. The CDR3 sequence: CASSVVAGTNEKLFF. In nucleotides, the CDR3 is TGTGCCAGCAGTGTCGTGGCTGGGACTAATGAAAAACTGTTTTTT.

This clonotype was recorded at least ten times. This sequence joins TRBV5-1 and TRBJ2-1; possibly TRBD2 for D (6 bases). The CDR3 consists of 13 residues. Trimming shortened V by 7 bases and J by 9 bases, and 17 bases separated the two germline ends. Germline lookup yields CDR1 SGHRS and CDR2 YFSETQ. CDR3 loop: CASGGAARGEQFF. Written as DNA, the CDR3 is TGCGCCAGCGGCGGGGCCGCCCGAGGTGAGCAGTTCTTC.

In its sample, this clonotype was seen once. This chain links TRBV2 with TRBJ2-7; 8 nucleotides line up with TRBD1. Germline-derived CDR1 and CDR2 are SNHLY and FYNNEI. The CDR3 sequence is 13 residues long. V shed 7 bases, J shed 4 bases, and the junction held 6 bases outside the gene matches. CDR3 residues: CASTLDRVYEQYF. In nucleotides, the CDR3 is TGTGCCAGCACTCTGGACAGGGTGTACGAGCAGTACTTC.

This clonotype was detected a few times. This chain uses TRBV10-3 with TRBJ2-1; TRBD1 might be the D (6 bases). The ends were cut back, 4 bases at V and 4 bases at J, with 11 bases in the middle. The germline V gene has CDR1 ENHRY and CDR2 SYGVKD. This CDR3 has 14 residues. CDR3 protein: CAISAGQRYNEQFF. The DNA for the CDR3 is TGTGCCATCAGTGCGGGACAAAGGTACAATGAGCAGTTCTTC.

CDR3 nucleotide sequence: TGCGCCAGCAGCCTCGGTAGGGCGACAGGTGACCAAGAGACCCAGTACTTC. Protein sequence: CASSLGRATGDQETQYF. The chain couples TRBV5-1 to TRBJ2-5, with a weak D call TRBD1 (6 bases). From germline, CDR1 is SGHRS and CDR2 YFSETQ. The CDR3 has 17 amino acids. Trimming shortened V by 4 bases and J by 0 bases, and 19 bases separated the two germline ends.

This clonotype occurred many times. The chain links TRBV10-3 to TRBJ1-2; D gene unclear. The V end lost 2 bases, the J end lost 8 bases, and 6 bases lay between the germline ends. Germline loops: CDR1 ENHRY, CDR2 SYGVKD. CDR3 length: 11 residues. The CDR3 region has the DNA TGTGCCATCAGTGAGATCTCCGGCTACACCTTC. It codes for CAISEISGYTF.

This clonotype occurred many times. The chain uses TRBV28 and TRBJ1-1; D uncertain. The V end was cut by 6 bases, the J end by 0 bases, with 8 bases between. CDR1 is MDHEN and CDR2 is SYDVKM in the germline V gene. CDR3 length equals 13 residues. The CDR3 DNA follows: TGTGCCAGCAGGCCGGGCCTGAACACTGAAGCTTTCTTT. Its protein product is CASRPGLNTEAFF.

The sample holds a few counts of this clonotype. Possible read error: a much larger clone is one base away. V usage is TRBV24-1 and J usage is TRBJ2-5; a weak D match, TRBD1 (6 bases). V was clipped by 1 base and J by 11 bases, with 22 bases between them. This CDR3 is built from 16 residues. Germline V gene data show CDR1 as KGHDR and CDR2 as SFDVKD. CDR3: CATSDFRGARSNEQYF. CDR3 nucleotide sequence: TGTGCCACCAGTGATTTCAGGGGCGCAAGAAGCAATGAGCAGTACTTC.

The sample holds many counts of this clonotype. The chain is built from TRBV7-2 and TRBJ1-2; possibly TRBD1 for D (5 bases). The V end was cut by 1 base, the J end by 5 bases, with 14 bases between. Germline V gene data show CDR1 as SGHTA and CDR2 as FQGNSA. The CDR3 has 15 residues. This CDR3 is CASSLGFSREYGYTF. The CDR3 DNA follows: TGTGCCAGCAGCTTAGGGTTTAGCAGGGAATATGGCTACACCTTC.

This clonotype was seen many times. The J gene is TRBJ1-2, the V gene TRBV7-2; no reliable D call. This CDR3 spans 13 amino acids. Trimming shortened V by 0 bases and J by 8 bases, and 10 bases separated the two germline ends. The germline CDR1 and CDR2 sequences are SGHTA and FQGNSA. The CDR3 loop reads CASSLADRRGYTF. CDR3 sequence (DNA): TGTGCCAGCAGCTTAGCGGACCGGCGGGGCTACACCTTC. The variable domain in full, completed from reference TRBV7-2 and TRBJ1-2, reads GAGVSQSPSNKVTEKGKDVELRCDPISGHTALYWYRQSLGQGLEFLIYFQGNSAPDKSGLPSDRFSAERTGGSVSTLTIQRTQQEDSAVYLCASSLADRRGYTFGSGTRLTVV.

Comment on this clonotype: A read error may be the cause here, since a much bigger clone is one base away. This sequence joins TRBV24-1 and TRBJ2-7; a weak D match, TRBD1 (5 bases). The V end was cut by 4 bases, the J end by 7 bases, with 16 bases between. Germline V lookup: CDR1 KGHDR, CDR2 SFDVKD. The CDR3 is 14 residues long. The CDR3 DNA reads TGTGCCACCAGTGAGAGGCAGGGCCGCAATGAGCAGTACTTC. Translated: CATSERQGRNEQYF.

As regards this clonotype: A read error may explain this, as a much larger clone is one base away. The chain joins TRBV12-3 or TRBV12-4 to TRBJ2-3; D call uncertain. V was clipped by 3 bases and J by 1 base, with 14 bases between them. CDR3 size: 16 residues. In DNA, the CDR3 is TGTGCCAGCAGTTTCATCGCAAGTGTGGGCACAGATACGCAGTATTTT. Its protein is CASSFIASVGTDTQYF.

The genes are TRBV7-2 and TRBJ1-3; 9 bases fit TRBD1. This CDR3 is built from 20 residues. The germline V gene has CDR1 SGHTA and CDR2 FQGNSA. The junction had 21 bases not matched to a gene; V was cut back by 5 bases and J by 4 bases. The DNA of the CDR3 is TGTGCCAGCAGCCCGATGGGAGACCATTACAGGGGGCTAAGGGGAAACACCATATATTTT. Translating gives CASSPMGDHYRGLRGNTIYF.

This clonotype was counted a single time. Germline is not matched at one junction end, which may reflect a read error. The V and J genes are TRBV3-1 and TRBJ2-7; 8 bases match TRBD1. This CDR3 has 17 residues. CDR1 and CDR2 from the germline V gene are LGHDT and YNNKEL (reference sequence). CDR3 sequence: CASSQAQTGGKAYEQYF. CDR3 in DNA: TGTGCTAGCAGCCAAGCACAAACAGGGGGGAAAGCCTACGAGCAGTACTTC.

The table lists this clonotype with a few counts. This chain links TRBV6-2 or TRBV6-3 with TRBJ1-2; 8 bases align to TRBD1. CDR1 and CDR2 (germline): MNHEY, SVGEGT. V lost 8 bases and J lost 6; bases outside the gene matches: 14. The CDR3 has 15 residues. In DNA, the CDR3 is TGTGCCAGCGGACATCCCAGGGGGACAGGAGATGGCTACACCTTC. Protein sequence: CASGHPRGTGDGYTF.

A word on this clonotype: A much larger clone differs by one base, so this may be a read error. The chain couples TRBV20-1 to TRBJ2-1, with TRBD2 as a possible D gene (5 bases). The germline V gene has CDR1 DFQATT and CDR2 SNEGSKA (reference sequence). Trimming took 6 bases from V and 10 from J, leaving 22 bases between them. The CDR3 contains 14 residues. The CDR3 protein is CSAFNSGYESEQFF. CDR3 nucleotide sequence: TGCAGTGCGTTTAATTCGGGGTACGAGAGCGAGCAGTTCTTC.

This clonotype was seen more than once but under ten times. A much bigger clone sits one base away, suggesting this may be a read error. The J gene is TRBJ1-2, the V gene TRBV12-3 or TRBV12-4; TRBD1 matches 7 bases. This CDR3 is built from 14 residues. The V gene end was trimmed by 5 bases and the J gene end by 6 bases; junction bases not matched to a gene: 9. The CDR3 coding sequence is TGTGCCAGCAGTCAGGGGGAGGGGAGTCATGGCTACACCTTC. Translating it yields CASSQGEGSHGYTF.